The rows below give T cell receptor beta chains drawn from one sample of a study of regulatory T cells in long-lasting Graves disease. TCRdb recomputed calls from the multiplex PCR reads with MiXCR, one row per CDR3 protein. The sample shows a few hundred thousand distinct CDR3 sequences, around 20% of them seen only once. Here the sequenced sample was peripheral blood mononuclear cells (PBMCs), taken when the disease was refractory, from a patient treated with antithyroid drugs. These receptors originate from a female donor with Graves disease. Both conserved end residues are part of each CDR3. A D gene is named only where the DNA matches it firmly. Not all rows give a size; the values are once, few, many and, for expanded clones, a class.

TRBD1,-,TRBV20-1,TRBJ1-2,CSAKMDRGLAYGYTF,TGCAGTGCTAAAATGGACAGGGGGCTAGCCTATGGCTACACCTTC
-,-,TRBV29-1,TRBJ1-1,CSVVVHLNTEAFF,TGCAGCGTTGTTGTACACCTGAACACTGAAGCTTTCTTT
TRBD1,many,TRBV5-1,TRBJ1-1,CASSPGTGNFNTEAFF,TGCGCCAGCAGCCCTGGGACAGGAAATTTCAACACTGAAGCTTTCTTT
-,-,TRBV25-1,TRBJ2-7,CASSEPVGGYYEQYF,TGTGCCAGCAGTGAACCCGTGGGAGGATACTACGAGCAGTACTTC
-,-,TRBV7-6,TRBJ1-6,CASRSDINSPLHF,TGTGCCAGCAGATCAGACATTAATTCACCCCTCCACTTT
-,-,TRBV4-2,TRBJ1-2,CASSQDRQVLNYGYTF,TGTGCCAGCAGCCAAGATAGACAGGTTCTTAACTATGGCTACACCTTC
TRBD1,-,TRBV5-4,TRBJ2-6,CASSPGQAFSGANVLTF,TGTGCCAGCAGCCCAGGACAGGCGTTCTCTGGGGCCAACGTCCTGACTTTC
TRBD2,few,TRBV13,TRBJ2-1,CASSALAGGLYNEQFF,TGTGCCAGCAGCGCCCTAGCGGGAGGTCTGTACAATGAGCAGTTCTTC
-,-,TRBV7-2,TRBJ2-2,CASSLEGALAANTGELFF,TGTGCCAGCAGCTTAGAGGGGGCTCTAGCGGCAAACACCGGGGAGCTGTTTTTT
-,many,TRBV12-3/TRBV12-4,TRBJ2-5,CASSSTVQETQYF,TGTGCCAGCAGTTCGACAGTACAAGAGACCCAGTACTTC
TRBD1,few,TRBV29-1,TRBJ1-4,CSVEGGQGLYEKLFF,TGCAGCGTTGAAGGTGGACAGGGATTATATGAAAAACTGTTTTTT
TRBD1,many,TRBV6-2/TRBV6-3,TRBJ2-5,CASSRQGPRETQYF,TGTGCCAGCTCCAGACAGGGCCCAAGAGAGACCCAGTACTTC
TRBD2,many,TRBV15,TRBJ2-2,CATSRDSWTSGELFF,TGTGCCACCAGCAGAGATTCGTGGACTAGCGGCGAGCTGTTTTTT
-,few,TRBV6-1,TRBJ2-7,CASIGDSEQYF,TGTGCCAGCATAGGGGATTCCGAGCAGTACTTC
TRBD2,once,TRBV3-1,TRBJ2-7,CASSQAGGPFLYEQYF,TGTGCCAGCAGCCAGGCGGGAGGGCCCTTTCTCTACGAGCAGTACTTC
-,-,TRBV7-6,TRBJ1-4,CASSLASPGGNEKLFF,TGTGCCAGCAGCTTAGCATCTCCGGGGGGGAATGAAAAACTGTTTTTT
-,-,TRBV28,TRBJ1-3,CASSRVTRSSGNTIYF,TGTGCCAGCAGTAGAGTGACTAGGAGCTCTGGAAACACCATATATTTT
-,many,TRBV29-1,TRBJ1-2,CSVELGASRGRGYTF,TGCAGCGTTGAATTGGGGGCATCGCGGGGGCGCGGCTACACCTTC
-,-,TRBV19,TRBJ2-5,CASSIGGQPYF,TGTGCCAGTAGTATCGGGGGTCAGCCGTACTTC
TRBD1,many,TRBV28,TRBJ2-7,CASSPRTGRWYF,TGTGCCAGCAGTCCCCGGACAGGGAGATGGTACTTC
-,-,TRBV3-1,TRBJ2-4,CASSQGGMNIQYF,TGTGCCAGCAGCCAAGGGGGCATGAACATTCAGTACTTC
-,-,TRBV11-2,TRBJ2-5,CASSLYGEDQETQYF,TGTGCCAGCAGCTTATACGGGGAGGACCAAGAGACCCAGTACTTC
-,many,TRBV28,TRBJ1-5,CASSRTDQPQHF,TGTGCCAGCAGCCGAACAGATCAGCCCCAGCATTTT
-,many,TRBV11-1,TRBJ2-7,CASSLGVLTETYEQYF,TGTGCCAGCAGCTTAGGAGTCTTGACAGAAACCTACGAGCAGTACTTC
TRBD2,-,TRBV20-1,TRBJ2-7,CSALTSGRALPYEQYF,TGCAGTGCACTCACTAGCGGGAGGGCCTTACCCTACGAGCAGTACTTC
-,many,TRBV2,TRBJ1-1,CASSEAGGGSFF,TGTGCCAGCAGTGAAGCTGGCGGAGGTTCTTTCTTT
TRBD2,-,TRBV6-5,TRBJ2-1,CASSYHTSGRIGEQFF,TGTGCCAGCAGTTACCATACTAGCGGGAGGATCGGTGAGCAGTTCTTC
-,once,TRBV6-1,TRBJ2-1,CASSKSLRTYNEQFF,TGTGCCAGCAGTAAGTCCCTCCGGACTTACAATGAGCAGTTCTTC
-,-,TRBV10-3,TRBJ2-7,CAISTRLAYEQYF,TGTGCCATCAGCACTCGACTTGCCTACGAGCAGTACTTC
-,few,TRBV18,TRBJ2-4,CASSLGTGKNIQYF,TGTGCCAGCTCTCTTGGGACGGGAAAAAACATTCAGTACTTC
-,-,TRBV5-1,TRBJ1-3,CASRVTNSGPGSGNTIYF,TGCGCCAGCAGAGTGACAAACTCCGGACCCGGATCTGGAAACACCATATATTTT
TRBD2,-,TRBV20-1,TRBJ2-3,CSALAGHTDTQYF,TGCAGTGCTCTAGCGGGACACACAGATACGCAGTATTTT
TRBD2,few,TRBV7-2,TRBJ2-2,CASSLKGSGTTYTGELFF,TGTGCCAGCAGCTTAAAAGGATCCGGGACTACCTACACCGGGGAGCTGTTTTTT
-,-,TRBV30,TRBJ2-1,CAWSSWAVNNEQFF,TGTGCCTGGAGTAGTTGGGCGGTGAACAATGAGCAGTTCTTC
TRBD1,many,TRBV10-3,TRBJ2-5,CAINPGQGAQETQYF,TGTGCCATCAATCCGGGACAGGGGGCTCAAGAGACCCAGTACTTC
TRBD2,-,TRBV6-1,TRBJ2-7,CASSTSRRLAGGGSYEQYF,TGTGCCAGCAGTACTTCCCGAAGACTAGCGGGAGGTGGCTCCTACGAGCAGTACTTC
-,few,TRBV29-1,TRBJ2-7,CSVTTQVALYEQYF,TGCAGCGTTACAACACAGGTCGCACTCTACGAGCAGTACTTC
TRBD2,few,TRBV20-1,TRBJ2-7,CSAREWGSSGTGEQYF,TGCAGTGCTAGAGAATGGGGGTCTAGCGGGACGGGCGAGCAGTACTTC